The next 29 T cell receptor beta chains were all read from a single sample in a study of cytomegalovirus exposure and HLA in healthy donors. Vbeta (60) and Jbeta (13) primers were used in the PCR. Clones were sequenced by immunoSEQ multiplex PCR, and TCRdb holds only the in-frame ones, with some missing. The sample has around 110,000 clones; about 86% are singletons. What was sequenced was PBMCs. These receptors originate from a woman in her twenties or thirties in good health and CMV-seronegative.

In this sample, this clone turned up once. This sequence joins TRBV19 and TRBJ2-7; D may be TRBD1 (5 bases). V gave up 3 bases and J gave up 7 bases, with 19 bases separating them. Looked up from germline, CDR1 is LNHDA and CDR2 is SQIVND (reference sequence). The CDR3 covers 15 residues. The CDR3 loop is CASSIGDLLSGEQYF. For the CDR3, the DNA is TGTGCCAGTAGTATCGGAGACCTTCTATCAGGGGAGCAGTACTTC.

DNA of the CDR3: TGCGCCAGCAGCCAAGTAGGACTAGCGGCGGGAGATACGCAGTATTTT. Its translation: CASSQVGLAAGDTQYF. The chain employs TRBV4-1 and TRBJ2-3; 10 bases line up with TRBD2. J gave up 5 bases and V 1 base, and 6 bases lay outside the gene matches. The CDR3 contains 16 residues. Germline lookup yields CDR1 MGHRA and CDR2 YSYEKL.

DNA of the CDR3: TGCGCCAGCAGCCAACCACAGGAGATCCAAGAGACCCAGTACTTC. It codes for CASSQPQEIQETQYF. V gene TRBV5-1 combines with J gene TRBJ2-5, with D tentatively TRBD1 (5 bases). Trimming took off 4 bases at V and 1 base at J, with 14 bases between the two ends. This CDR3 spans 15 amino acids. Germline V gene sequence: CDR1 SGHRS, CDR2 YFSETQ.

The rearrangement uses TRBV19 and TRBJ1-2; 9 positions agree with TRBD1. Germline CDR1 and CDR2: LNHDA and SQIVND (reference sequence). The V segment lost 6 bases and the J segment 2 bases; nucleotides outside the gene matches: 4. CDR3 length equals 14 residues. CDR3 DNA: TGTGCCAGTAGCCCCGGGACAGGGAACTATGGCTACACCTTC. Amino acids: CASSPGTGNYGYTF.

The J gene is TRBJ2-1, the V gene TRBV18; D might be TRBD2 (5 bases). Trimming removed 2 bases at V and 9 bases at J, with 8 bases between. Germline CDR1 is KGHSH and CDR2 is LQKENI. The CDR3 totals 12 residues. CDR3: CASSPSGIEQFF. CDR3 DNA: TGTGCCAGCTCACCAAGCGGCATTGAGCAGTTCTTC.

V is TRBV30 and J is TRBJ2-2, with D hard to call. CDR1 and CDR2 (germline): GTSNPN, SVGIG (reference sequence). V lost 1 base to trimming and J lost 7 bases, with 10 bases between them. This CDR3 is 13 amino acids long. The CDR3, as DNA: TGTGCCTGGAGTGAAGCCGCCGGCGGGGAGCTGTTTTTT. Translated, it gives CAWSEAAGGELFF.

The chain combines TRBV15 with TRBJ1-4; maybe TRBD1 (5 bases). The CDR3 runs to 15 residues. Trimming cost V 0 bases and J 8 bases, with 13 bases left between them. Germline V lookup: CDR1 LNHNV, CDR2 YYDKDF (reference sequence). The CDR3 DNA follows: TGTGCCACCAGCAGAGATGGAGAGCCAGGGGAAAAACTGTTTTTT. Translation: CATSRDGEPGEKLFF.

The V and J genes are TRBV7-3 and TRBJ2-7, with 9 bases that match TRBD1. Germline values: CDR1 SGHTA, CDR2 FQGTGA. CDR3 length: 14 amino acids. After removal of 3 bases from V and 2 bases from J, the junction contained 2 bases not matched to a gene. CDR3 amino acids: CASSFGTGPYEQYF. The CDR3 DNA is TGTGCCAGCAGCTTCGGGACAGGGCCCTACGAGCAGTACTTC.

The CDR3 region has the DNA TGTGCCAGCTCGGTAGCGGAGAGATACGAGCAGTACTTC. Translation gives CASSVAERYEQYF. The V call is TRBV7-2, the J call TRBJ2-5; a possible D gene is TRBD2 (6 bases). The end of the DNA aligns better with TRBJ2-7, so the J call may be wrong. There are 13 residues in the CDR3. Germline-derived CDR1 and CDR2 are SGHTA and FQGNSA.

The chain couples TRBV7-8 to TRBJ2-3; 9 nucleotides match TRBD2. V lost 5 bases, J lost 5 bases, and 8 bases stayed unmatched. The CDR3 length is 15 residues. Germline values: CDR1 SGHVS, CDR2 FQNEAQ. The CDR3 DNA sequence: TGTGCCAGCAGCACCGGTAGCGGGAGCGGAGATACGCAGTATTTT. Translating gives CASSTGSGSGDTQYF.

This chain connects TRBV15 to TRBJ2-7; 7 bases map to TRBD1. Per germline, CDR1 LNHNV and CDR2 YYDKDF (reference sequence). The V gene end was trimmed by 2 bases and the J gene end by 4 bases; junction bases not matched to a gene: 14. The CDR3 runs 17 residues. CDR3 nucleotides: TGTGCCACCAGCAGACCCCGACAGGGACAAACGAGTTACGAGCAGTACTTC. Translation: CATSRPRQGQTSYEQYF.

This clone was recorded a few times. The rearrangement links TRBV9 to TRBJ2-5, with 8 positions matching TRBD1. Germline lookup yields CDR1 SGDLS and CDR2 YYNGEE. This CDR3 region has 16 residues. J was trimmed by 5 bases and V by 3 bases; bases with no gene match: 12. The CDR3 nucleotides read TGTGCCAGCAGCGGAGACCCTGGACAGGGTGGGGAGACCCAGTACTTC. Its protein product is CASSGDPGQGGETQYF.

This chain links TRBV6-6 with TRBJ1-1; D might be TRBD1 (6 bases). The CDR3 is 14 amino acids. The germline CDR1 and CDR2 sequences are MNHNY and SVGAGI (reference sequence). Trimming stripped 7 bases from V and 0 bases from J, with 12 bases between. The CDR3 here is CASTETGVNTEAFF. CDR3 DNA: TGTGCCAGCACCGAGACAGGAGTGAACACTGAAGCTTTCTTT.

The chain carries TRBV10-3 and TRBJ1-5; D gene uncertain. From germline, CDR1 is ENHRY and CDR2 SYGVKD. This CDR3 is built from 13 residues. The V end was cut by 1 base, the J end by 7 bases, with 8 bases between. This CDR3 reads CAISEFRGQPQHF. CDR3 coding DNA: TGTGCCATCAGTGAGTTTCGAGGACAGCCCCAGCATTTT.

With respect to this clone: The germline gene is not matched at one end of the junction; a read error may be the cause. The same CDR3 is also encoded by other DNA sequences in this sample. The J gene is TRBJ2-5, the V gene TRBV25-1; 10 bases are shared with TRBD1. CDR1 is MGHDK and CDR2 is SYGVNS in the germline V gene. This CDR3 region has 15 residues. CDR3 in amino acids: CASSEQTGGWETQYF. The CDR3 bases are TGTGCCAGCAGTGAACAGACAGGGGGCTGGGAGACCCAATACTTC.

This clone was seen a few times. The gene calls are TRBV5-1 and TRBJ2-7; D might be TRBD2 (6 bases). Deletions cut 1 base from V and 4 bases from J, with 15 bases between. Germline CDR1 reads SGHRS; CDR2 reads YFSETQ. The CDR3 sequence is 15 residues long. The CDR3 DNA reads TGCGCCAGCAGCTTGACACCGGGACTCCTTTACGAGCAGTACTTC. It translates to CASSLTPGLLYEQYF.

V and J are TRBV21-1 and TRBJ2-3; TRBD2 is taken as the D call from the table, unchecked against the DNA. TRBV21-1 is a recognized pseudogene. The CDR3 runs to 21 residues. This CDR3 is CASSKAHRAYTGREFTDTQYF. CDR3 sequence (DNA): TGTGCCAGCAGCAAAGCGCACAGGGCCTATACCGGGCGGGAGTTCACAGATACGCAGTATTTT.

V is TRBV4-1 and J is TRBJ2-3; the match to TRBD2 covers 14 bases. Germline V gene sequence: CDR1 MGHRA, CDR2 YSYEKL. CDR3 length: 19 residues. Trimming took 4 bases from V and 0 from J; bases not matched to a gene: 9. As DNA, the CDR3 is TGCGCCAGCAGCCTTCGGGGACTAGCGGGGGATACTAGCACAGATACGCAGTATTTT. Its translation: CASSLRGLAGDTSTDTQYF.

The J gene is TRBJ2-5, the V gene TRBV2; 9 nucleotides agree with TRBD2. CDR1 is SNHLY, CDR2 FYNNEI, per germline. CDR3 size: 14 residues. V lost 6 bases and J lost 1; bases outside the gene matches: 3. The CDR3 here is CASRLAGIQETQYF. CDR3 nucleotides: TGTGCCAGCAGGCTAGCGGGGATCCAAGAGACCCAGTACTTC.

V and J are TRBV7-9 and TRBJ1-5, with a tentative D call TRBD1 (6 bases). The CDR3 covers 15 residues. V was shortened by 1 base and J by 2 bases, with 9 bases between the two germline ends. Per the germline V gene, CDR1 is SEHNR and CDR2 is FQNEAQ (reference sequence). CDR3 DNA sequence: TGTGCCAGCAGCTTAGGTTCAGGGGGCAATCAGCCCCAGCATTTT. It specifies CASSLGSGGNQPQHF.

In this sample, this clone turned up a few times. The V gene is TRBV6-1, the J gene TRBJ2-1, with D uncertain. Germline lookup yields CDR1 MNHNS and CDR2 SASEGT. The CDR3 is 15 residues long. V lost 0 bases to trimming and J lost 2 bases, with 8 bases between them. DNA of the CDR3: TGTGCCAGCAGTGAAGCGCGTGAGCCCTACAATGAGCAGTTCTTC. Protein sequence: CASSEAREPYNEQFF.

The rearrangement links TRBV27 to TRBJ2-2, with D tentatively TRBD1 (5 bases). V lost 2 bases and J 3 bases, leaving 25 bases between the germline ends. The length of the CDR3 is 20 residues. CDR1 and CDR2 (germline): MNHEY, SMNVEV (reference sequence). Written as DNA, the CDR3 is TGTGCCAGCAGTTTAGGCGATGGGGCCCAATACCCCGTGGACACCGGGGAGCTGTTTTTT. Its protein is CASSLGDGAQYPVDTGELFF.

The chain employs TRBV19 and TRBJ1-4; TRBD1 matches 7 bases. The germline gives CDR1 LNHDA, CDR2 SQIVND (reference sequence). The CDR3 runs to 14 residues. V was clipped by 6 bases and J by 8 bases; unmatched bases: 9. Here the CDR3 DNA reads TGTGCCAGTAGCTCGGGACAGTTCAAGGAAAAACTGTTTTTT. Its protein product is CASSSGQFKEKLFF. Full variable domain (outside the CDR3, taken from reference TRBV19 and TRBJ1-4): DGGITQSPKYLFRKEGQNVTLSCEQNLNHDAMYWYRQDPGQGLRLIYYSQIVNDFQKGDIAEGYSVSREKKESFPLTVTSAQKNPTAFYLCASSSGQFKEKLFFGSGTQLSVL.

The chain has TRBV7-9 and TRBJ2-7; D possibly corresponds to TRBD2 (6 bases). Trimming removed 8 bases at V and 3 bases at J, with 17 bases between. Germline lookup yields CDR1 SEHNR and CDR2 FQNEAQ (reference sequence). There are 14 residues in the CDR3. The CDR3 loop is CASGEELELYEQYF. Here the CDR3 DNA reads TGTGCCAGCGGGGAGGAACTCGAACTCTACGAGCAGTACTTC.

The chain has TRBV27 and TRBJ2-7; a possible D gene is TRBD1 (5 bases). With 4 bases removed from V and 0 bases from J, the gap between germline ends came to 10 bases. Germline values: CDR1 MNHEY, CDR2 SMNVEV (reference sequence). The CDR3 covers 14 residues. In DNA form, the CDR3 reads TGTGCCAGCAGTTCTTTTCAGGGCTCCTACGAGCAGTACTTC. Protein: CASSSFQGSYEQYF.

This chain connects TRBV10-3 to TRBJ2-3; TRBD2 matches 8 bases. Germline CDR1 and CDR2: ENHRY and SYGVKD. V trimming: 5 bases; J trimming: 6 bases; junction bases outside the gene matches: 10. This CDR3 has 15 amino acids. The CDR3 DNA reads as TGTGCCATCAGTCTGGAGCGGGGGCCTGGGGATACGCAGTATTTT. Encoded protein: CAISLERGPGDTQYF.

This clone was seen repeatedly, ten times or more. The chain combines TRBV7-6 with TRBJ2-1, with a possible D match to TRBD2 (5 bases). The CDR3 is 16 residues long. Deletions cut 5 bases from V and 0 bases from J, with 14 bases between. Germline loops: CDR1 SGHVS, CDR2 FNYEAQ. CDR3 DNA: TGTGCCAGCAGCCTGGCGGGCCCGAGCTCCTACAATGAGCAGTTCTTC. Translated: CASSLAGPSSYNEQFF.

The J gene is TRBJ1-1, the V gene TRBV5-6; possible D gene TRBD1, 5 bases. The germline gives CDR1 SGHDT, CDR2 YYEEEE. This CDR3 is 13 amino acids long. V was trimmed by 4 bases and J by 4 bases, leaving 11 bases between them. For the CDR3, the DNA is TGTGCCAGCAGCAGAATAGGGGCCACTGAAGCTTTCTTT. Translating gives CASSRIGATEAFF.

The chain is built from TRBV4-1 and TRBJ1-2; no clear D gene. This CDR3 has 14 residues. Germline V lookup: CDR1 MGHRA, CDR2 YSYEKL. Trimming took off 0 bases at V and 8 bases at J, with 13 bases between the two ends. This CDR3 reads CASSQDSGVGGYTF. CDR3 nucleotide sequence: TGCGCCAGCAGCCAAGATTCCGGGGTAGGAGGCTACACCTTC.